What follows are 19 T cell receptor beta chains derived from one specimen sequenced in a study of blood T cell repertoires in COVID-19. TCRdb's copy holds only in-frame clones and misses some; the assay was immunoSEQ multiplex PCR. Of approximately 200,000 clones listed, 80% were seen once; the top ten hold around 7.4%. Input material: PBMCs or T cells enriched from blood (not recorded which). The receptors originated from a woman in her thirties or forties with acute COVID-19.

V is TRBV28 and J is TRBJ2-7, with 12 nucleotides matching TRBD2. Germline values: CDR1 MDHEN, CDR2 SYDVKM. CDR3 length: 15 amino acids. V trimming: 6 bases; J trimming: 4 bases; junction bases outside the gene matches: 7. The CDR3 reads CASRLGLAGMYEQYF. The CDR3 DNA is TGTGCCAGCAGACTCGGACTAGCGGGGATGTACGAGCAGTACTTC.

CDR3 DNA: TGTGCCAGCAGCTTGTTGGCGTCCGGGACAGGGGGCTTCGGCTACACCTTC. Translation: CASSLLASGTGGFGYTF. The chain links TRBV5-5 to TRBJ1-2; 12 nucleotides line up with TRBD1. V gave up 1 base and J gave up 8 bases; unmatched junction bases: 12. Germline CDR1 reads SGHKS; CDR2 reads YYEKEE (reference sequence). This CDR3 region has 17 residues.

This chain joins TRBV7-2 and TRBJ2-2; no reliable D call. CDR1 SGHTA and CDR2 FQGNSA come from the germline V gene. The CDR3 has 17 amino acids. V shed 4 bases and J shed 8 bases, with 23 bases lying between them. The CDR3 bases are TGTGCCAGCAGCTACCCCCCGACCGCAGGTTCTCGAGGGGAGCTGTTTTTT. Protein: CASSYPPTAGSRGELFF.

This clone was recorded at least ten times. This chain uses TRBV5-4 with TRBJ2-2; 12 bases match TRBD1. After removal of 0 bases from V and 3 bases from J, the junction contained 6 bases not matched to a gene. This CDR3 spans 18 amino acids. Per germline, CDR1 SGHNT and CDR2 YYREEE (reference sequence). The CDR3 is CASSLDGTGGADTGELFF. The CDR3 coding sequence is TGTGCCAGCAGCTTGGATGGGACAGGGGGCGCCGACACCGGGGAGCTGTTTTTT.

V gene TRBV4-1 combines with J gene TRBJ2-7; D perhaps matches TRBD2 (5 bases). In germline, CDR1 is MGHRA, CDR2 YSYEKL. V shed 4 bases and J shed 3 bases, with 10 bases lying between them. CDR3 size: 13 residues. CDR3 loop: CASSLTEGYEQYF. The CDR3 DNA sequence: TGCGCCAGCAGCCTAACAGAGGGCTACGAGCAGTACTTC.

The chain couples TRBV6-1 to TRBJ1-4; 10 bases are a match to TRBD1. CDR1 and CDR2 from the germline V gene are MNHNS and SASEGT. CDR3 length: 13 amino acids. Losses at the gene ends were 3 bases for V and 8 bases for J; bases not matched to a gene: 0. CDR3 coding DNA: TGTGCCAGCAGTGAGGGACAGGGGGAAAAACTGTTTTTT. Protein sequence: CASSEGQGEKLFF.

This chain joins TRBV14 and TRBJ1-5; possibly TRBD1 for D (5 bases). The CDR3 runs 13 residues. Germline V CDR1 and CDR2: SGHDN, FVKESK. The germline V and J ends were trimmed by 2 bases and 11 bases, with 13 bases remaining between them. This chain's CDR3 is CASSQTGESAQHF. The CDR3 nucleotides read TGTGCCAGCAGCCAAACAGGTGAATCGGCCCAGCATTTT.

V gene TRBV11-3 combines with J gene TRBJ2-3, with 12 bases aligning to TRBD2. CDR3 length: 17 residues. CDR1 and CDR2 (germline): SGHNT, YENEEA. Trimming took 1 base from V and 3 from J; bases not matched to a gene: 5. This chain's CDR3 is CASSLGETSGGTDTQYF. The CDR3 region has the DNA TGTGCCAGCAGCTTAGGCGAGACTAGCGGGGGAACAGATACGCAGTATTTT.

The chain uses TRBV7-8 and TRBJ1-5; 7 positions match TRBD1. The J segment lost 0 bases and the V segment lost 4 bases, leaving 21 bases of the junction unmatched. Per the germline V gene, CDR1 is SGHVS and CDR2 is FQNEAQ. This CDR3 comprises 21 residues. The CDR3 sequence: CASSSPLTGAPNLYSNQPQHF. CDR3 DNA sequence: TGTGCCAGCAGCTCCCCGCTTACAGGGGCCCCCAACCTCTATAGCAATCAGCCCCAGCATTTT.

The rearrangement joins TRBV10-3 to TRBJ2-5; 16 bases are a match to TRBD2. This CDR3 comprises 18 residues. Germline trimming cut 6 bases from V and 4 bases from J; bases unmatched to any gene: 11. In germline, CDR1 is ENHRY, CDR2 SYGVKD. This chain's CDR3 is CAIRPSGTSGGARETQYF. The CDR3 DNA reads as TGTGCCATCAGGCCGTCCGGGACTAGCGGGGGGGCCAGAGAGACCCAGTACTTC.

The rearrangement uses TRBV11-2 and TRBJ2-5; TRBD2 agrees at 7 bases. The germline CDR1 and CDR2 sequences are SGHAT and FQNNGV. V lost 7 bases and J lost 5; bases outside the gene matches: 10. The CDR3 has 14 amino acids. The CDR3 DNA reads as TGTGCCAGCAATCCTAGCGGTTATTTGGAGACCCAGTACTTC. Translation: CASNPSGYLETQYF.

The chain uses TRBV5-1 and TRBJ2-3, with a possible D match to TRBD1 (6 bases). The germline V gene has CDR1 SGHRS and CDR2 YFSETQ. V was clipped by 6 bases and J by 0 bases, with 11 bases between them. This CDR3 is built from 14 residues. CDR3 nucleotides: TGCGCCAGCACCTCAGGGGAAAGCACAGATACGCAGTATTTT. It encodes CASTSGESTDTQYF.

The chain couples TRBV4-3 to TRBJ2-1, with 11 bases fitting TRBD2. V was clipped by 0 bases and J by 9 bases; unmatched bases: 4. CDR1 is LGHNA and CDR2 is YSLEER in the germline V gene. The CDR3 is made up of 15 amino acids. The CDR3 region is CASSQELAGVGEQFF. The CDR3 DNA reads TGCGCCAGCAGCCAAGAACTAGCGGGAGTGGGTGAGCAGTTCTTC.

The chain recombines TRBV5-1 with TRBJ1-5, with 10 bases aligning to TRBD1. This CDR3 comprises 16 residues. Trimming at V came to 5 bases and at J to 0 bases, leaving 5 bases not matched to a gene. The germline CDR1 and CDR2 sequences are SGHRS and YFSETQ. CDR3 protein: CASRKDRGYSNQPQHF. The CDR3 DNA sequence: TGCGCCAGCAGAAAGGACAGGGGGTATAGCAATCAGCCCCAGCATTTT.

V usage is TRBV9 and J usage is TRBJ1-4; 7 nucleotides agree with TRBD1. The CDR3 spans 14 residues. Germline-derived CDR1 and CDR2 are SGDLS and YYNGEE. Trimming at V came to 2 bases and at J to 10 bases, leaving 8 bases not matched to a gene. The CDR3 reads CASSVTGYGGKLFF. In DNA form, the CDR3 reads TGTGCCAGCAGCGTGACAGGGTACGGCGGAAAACTGTTTTTT.

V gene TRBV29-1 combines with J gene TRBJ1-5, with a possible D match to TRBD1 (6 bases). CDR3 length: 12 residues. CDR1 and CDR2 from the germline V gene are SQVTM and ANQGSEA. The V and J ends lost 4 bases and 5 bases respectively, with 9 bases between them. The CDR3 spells CSVVSGDQPQHF. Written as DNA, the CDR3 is TGCAGCGTTGTTTCAGGGGATCAGCCCCAGCATTTT.

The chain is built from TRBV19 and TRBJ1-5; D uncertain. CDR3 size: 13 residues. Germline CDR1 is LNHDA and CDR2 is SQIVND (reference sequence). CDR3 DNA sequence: TGTGTAACTTCGGGTCTTTTGGGTCAGCCCCAGCATTTT. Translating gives CVTSGLLGQPQHF.

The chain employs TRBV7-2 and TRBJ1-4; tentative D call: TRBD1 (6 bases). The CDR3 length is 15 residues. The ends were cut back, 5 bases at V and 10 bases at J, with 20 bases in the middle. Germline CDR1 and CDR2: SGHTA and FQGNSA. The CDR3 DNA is TGTGCCAGCAGCCCCCAGTCCCACAGGGTTGCAAAACTGTTTTTT. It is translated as CASSPQSHRVAKLFF. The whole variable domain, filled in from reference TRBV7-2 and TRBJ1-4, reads GAGVSQSPSNKVTEKGKDVELRCDPISGHTALYWYRQSLGQGLEFLIYFQGNSAPDKSGLPSDRFSAERTGGSVSTLTIQRTQQEDSAVYLCASSPQSHRVAKLFFGSGTQLSVL.

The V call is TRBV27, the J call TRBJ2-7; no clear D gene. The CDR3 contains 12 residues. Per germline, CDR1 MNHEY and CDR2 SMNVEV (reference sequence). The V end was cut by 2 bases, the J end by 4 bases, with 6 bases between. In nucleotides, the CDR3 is TGTGCCAGCAGTTTAACCGGGTACGAGCAGTACTTC. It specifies CASSLTGYEQYF.